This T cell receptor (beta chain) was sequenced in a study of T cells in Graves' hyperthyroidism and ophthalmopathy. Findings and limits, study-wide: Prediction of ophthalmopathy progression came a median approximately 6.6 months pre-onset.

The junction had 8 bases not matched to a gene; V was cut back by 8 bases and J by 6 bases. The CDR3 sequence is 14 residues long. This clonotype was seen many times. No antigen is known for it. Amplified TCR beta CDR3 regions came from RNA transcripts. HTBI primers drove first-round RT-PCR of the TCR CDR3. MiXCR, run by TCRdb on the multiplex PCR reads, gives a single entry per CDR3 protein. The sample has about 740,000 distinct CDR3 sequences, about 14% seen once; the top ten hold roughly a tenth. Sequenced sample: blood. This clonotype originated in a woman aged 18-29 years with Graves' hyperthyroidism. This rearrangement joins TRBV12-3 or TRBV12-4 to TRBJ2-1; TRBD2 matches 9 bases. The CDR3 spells CASLLLAGVNEQFF. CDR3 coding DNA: TGTGCCAGCCTATTGTTAGCGGGAGTCAATGAGCAGTTCTTC.